The present T cell receptor (beta chain) was sequenced within a study of shared clonotypes between healthy human individuals. Study-wide results and limits: Shared clonotypes across all four donors exceeded non-shared ones in generation probability.

Naive CD8 cells, CD45RO-negative and positively selected for CCR7, excluded terminally differentiated effector memory CD45RA+ cells. As concerns this clone: Its matching antigen is unknown.

Trimming cost V 5 bases and J 2 bases; bases outside gene matches: 12. The CDR3 is 18 amino acids. CDR1 SEHNR and CDR2 FQNEAQ come from the germline V gene (reference sequence). Assay: immunoSEQ multiplex PCR; the TCRdb copy retains only in-frame clones and omits some. The repertoire holds 600,000 or so clones, 98% seen once, with 0.3% in the top ten. This receptor was obtained from a man aged 30-40 years in good health. This chain connects TRBV7-9 to TRBJ2-1; 10 bases map to TRBD2. Material: naive CD8+ T cells sorted from blood. The CDR3: CASSDLNLAGETYNEQFF. The DNA of the CDR3 is TGTGCCAGCAGCGATCTAAACCTAGCGGGAGAAACCTACAATGAGCAGTTCTTC. Full variable domain (missing parts from reference TRBV7-9 and TRBJ2-1): DTGVSQNPRHKITKRGQNVTFRCDPISEHNRLYWYRQTLGQGPEFLTYFQNEAQLEKSRLLSDRFSAERPKGSFSTLEIQRTEQGDSAMYLCASSDLNLAGETYNEQFFGPGTRLTVL.